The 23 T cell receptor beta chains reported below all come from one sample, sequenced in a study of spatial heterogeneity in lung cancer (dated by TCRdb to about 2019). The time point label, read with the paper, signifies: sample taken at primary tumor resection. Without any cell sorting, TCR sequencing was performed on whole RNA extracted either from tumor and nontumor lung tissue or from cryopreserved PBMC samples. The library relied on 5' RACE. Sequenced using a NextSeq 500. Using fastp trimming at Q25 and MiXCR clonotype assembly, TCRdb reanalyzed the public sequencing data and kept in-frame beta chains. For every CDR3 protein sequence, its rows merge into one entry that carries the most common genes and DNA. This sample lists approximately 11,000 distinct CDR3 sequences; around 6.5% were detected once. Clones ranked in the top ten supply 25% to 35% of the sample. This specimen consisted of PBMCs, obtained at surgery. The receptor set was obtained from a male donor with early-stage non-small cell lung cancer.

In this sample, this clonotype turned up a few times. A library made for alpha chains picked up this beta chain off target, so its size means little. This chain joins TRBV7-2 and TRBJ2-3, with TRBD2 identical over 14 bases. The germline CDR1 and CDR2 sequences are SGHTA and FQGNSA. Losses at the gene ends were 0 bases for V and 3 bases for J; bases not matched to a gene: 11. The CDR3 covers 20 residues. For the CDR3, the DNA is TGTGCCAGCAGCTTAGCCCCGACTAGCGGGAGGGCCGAGGCGACAGATACGCAGTATTTT. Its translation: CASSLAPTSGRAEATDTQYF.

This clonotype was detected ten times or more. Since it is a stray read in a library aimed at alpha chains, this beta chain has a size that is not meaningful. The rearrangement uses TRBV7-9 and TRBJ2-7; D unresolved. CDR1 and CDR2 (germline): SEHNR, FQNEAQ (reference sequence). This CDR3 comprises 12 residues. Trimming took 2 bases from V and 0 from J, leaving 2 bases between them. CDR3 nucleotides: TGTGCCAGCAGCTTAAGCTCCTACGAGCAGTACTTC. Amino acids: CASSLSSYEQYF.

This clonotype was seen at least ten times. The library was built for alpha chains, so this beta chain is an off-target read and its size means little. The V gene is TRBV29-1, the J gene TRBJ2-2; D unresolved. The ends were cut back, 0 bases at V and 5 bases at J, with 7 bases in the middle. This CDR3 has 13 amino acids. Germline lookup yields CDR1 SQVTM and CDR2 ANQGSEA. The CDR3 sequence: CSVEDQGTGELFF. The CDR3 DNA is TGCAGCGTTGAAGATCAAGGGACCGGGGAGCTGTTTTTT.

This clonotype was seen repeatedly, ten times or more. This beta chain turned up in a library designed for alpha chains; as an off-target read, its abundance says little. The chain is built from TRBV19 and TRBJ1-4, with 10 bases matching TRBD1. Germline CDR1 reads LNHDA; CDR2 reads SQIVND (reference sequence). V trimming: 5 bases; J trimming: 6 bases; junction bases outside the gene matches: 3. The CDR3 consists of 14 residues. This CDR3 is CASSAGTGDEKLFF. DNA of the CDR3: TGTGCCAGTAGTGCCGGGACAGGGGATGAAAAACTGTTTTTT.

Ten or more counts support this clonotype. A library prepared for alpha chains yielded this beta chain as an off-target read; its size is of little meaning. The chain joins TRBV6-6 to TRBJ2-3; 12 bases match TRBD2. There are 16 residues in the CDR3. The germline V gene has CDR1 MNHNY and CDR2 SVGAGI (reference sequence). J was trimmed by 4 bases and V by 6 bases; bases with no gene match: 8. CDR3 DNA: TGTGCCAGCAGGCTGACTAGCGGGAGAGGTGCAGATACGCAGTATTTT. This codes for CASRLTSGRGADTQYF.

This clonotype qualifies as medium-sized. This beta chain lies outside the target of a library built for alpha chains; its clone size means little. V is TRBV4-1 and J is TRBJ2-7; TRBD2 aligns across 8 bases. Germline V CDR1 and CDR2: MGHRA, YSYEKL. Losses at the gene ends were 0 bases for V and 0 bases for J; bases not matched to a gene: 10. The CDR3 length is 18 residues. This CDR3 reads CASSQDPDSGTSSYEQYF. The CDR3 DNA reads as TGCGCCAGCAGCCAAGATCCGGATAGCGGGACAAGCTCCTACGAGCAGTACTTC.

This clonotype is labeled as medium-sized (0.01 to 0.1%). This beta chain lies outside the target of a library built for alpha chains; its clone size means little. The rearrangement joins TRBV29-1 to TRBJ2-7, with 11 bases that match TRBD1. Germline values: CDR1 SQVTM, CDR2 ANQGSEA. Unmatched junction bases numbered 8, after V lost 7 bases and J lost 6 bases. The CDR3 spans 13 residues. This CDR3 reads CSAGTGTGGEQYF. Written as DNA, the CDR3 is TGCAGCGCCGGAACCGGGACAGGGGGCGAGCAGTACTTC.

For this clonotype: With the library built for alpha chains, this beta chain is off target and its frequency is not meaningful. The CDR3 DNA reads as TGTGCCAGTAGTTCCGTCCCGGATGTTCAGCCCCAGCATTTT. Translated: CASSSVPDVQPQHF. The genes are TRBV19 and TRBJ1-5; no clear D. CDR1 and CDR2 (germline): LNHDA, SQIVND (reference sequence). This CDR3 is 14 amino acids long. V lost 5 bases to trimming and J lost 6 bases, with 14 bases between them.

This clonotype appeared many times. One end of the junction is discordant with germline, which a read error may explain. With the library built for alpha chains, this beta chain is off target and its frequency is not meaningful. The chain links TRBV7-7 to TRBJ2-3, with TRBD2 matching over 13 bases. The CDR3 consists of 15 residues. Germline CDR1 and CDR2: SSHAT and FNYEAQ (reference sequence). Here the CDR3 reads CASSAGLAGPDTQYF. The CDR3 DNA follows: TGTGCTAGCAGCGCGGGACTAGCGGGACCAGATACGCAGTATTTT.

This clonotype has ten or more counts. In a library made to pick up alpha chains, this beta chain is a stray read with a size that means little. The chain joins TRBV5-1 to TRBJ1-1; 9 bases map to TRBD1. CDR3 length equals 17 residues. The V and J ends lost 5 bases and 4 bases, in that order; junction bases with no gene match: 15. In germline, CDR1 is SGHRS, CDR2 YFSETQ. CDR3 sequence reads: CASRQGTGKVSRTEAFF. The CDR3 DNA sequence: TGCGCCAGCAGACAAGGGACAGGGAAAGTTTCACGCACTGAAGCTTTCTTT.

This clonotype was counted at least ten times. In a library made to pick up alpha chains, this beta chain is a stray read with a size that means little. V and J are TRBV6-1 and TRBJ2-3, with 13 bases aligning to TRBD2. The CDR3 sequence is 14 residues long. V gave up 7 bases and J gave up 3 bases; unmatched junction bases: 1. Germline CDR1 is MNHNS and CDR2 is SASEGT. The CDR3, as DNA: TGTGCCAGCAAGACTAGCGGGGGGACAGATACGCAGTATTTT. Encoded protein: CASKTSGGTDTQYF.

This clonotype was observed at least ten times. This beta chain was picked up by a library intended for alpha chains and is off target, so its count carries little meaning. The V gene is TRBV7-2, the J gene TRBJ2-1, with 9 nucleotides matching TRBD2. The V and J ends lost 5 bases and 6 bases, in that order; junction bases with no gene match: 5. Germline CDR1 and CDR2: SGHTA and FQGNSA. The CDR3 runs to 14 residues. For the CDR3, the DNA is TGTGCCAGCAGCGCCAGCGGGAGGTCCAATGAGCAGTTCTTC. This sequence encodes CASSASGRSNEQFF. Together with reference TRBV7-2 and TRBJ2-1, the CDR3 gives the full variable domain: GAGVSQSPSNKVTEKGKDVELRCDPISGHTALYWYRQSLGQGLEFLIYFQGNSAPDKSGLPSDRFSAERTGGSVSTLTIQRTQQEDSAVYLCASSASGRSNEQFFGPGTRLTVL.

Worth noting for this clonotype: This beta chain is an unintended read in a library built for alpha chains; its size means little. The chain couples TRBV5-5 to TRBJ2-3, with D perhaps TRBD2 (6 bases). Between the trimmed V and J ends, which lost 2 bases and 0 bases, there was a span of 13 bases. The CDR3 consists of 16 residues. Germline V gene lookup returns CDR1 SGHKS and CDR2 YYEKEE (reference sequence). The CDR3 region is CASSFLLAASTDTQYF. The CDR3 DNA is TGTGCCAGCAGCTTTCTCTTAGCGGCTAGCACAGATACGCAGTATTTT. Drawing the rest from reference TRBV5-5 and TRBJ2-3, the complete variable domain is DAGVTQSPTHLIKTRGQQVTLRCSPISGHKSVSWYQQVLGQGPQFIFQYYEKEERGRGNFPDRFSARQFPNYSSELNVNALLLGDSALYLCASSFLLAASTDTQYFGPGTRLTVL.

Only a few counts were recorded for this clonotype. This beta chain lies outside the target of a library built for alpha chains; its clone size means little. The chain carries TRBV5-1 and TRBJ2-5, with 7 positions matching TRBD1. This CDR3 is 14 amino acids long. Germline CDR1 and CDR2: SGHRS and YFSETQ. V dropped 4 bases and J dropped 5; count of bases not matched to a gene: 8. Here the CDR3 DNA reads TGCGCCAGCAGCCTCCGAGGGGGCATGGAGACCCAGTACTTC. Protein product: CASSLRGGMETQYF.

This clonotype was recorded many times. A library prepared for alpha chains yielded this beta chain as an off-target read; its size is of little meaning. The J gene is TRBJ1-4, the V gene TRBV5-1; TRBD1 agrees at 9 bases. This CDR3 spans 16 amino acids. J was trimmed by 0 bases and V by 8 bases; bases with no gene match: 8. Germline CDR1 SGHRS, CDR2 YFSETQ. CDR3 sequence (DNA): TGCGCCAGAGAACAGGGGGCGAATACAACTAATGAAAAACTGTTTTTT. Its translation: CAREQGANTTNEKLFF.

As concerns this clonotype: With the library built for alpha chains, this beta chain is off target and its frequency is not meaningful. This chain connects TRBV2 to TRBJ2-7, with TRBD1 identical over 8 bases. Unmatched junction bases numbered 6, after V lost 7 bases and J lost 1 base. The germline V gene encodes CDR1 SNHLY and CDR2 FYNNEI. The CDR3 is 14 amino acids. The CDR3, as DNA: TGTGCCAGCACTTGGACAGGGTCTTCCTACGAGCAGTACTTC. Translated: CASTWTGSSYEQYF.

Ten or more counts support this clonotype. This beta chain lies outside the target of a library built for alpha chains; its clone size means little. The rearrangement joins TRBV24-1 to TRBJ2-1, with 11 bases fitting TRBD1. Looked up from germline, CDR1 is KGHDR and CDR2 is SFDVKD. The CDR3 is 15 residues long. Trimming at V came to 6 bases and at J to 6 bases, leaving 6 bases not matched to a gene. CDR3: CATSLGQGGTNEQFF. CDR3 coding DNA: TGTGCCACCAGTTTGGGACAGGGGGGGACCAATGAGCAGTTCTTC.

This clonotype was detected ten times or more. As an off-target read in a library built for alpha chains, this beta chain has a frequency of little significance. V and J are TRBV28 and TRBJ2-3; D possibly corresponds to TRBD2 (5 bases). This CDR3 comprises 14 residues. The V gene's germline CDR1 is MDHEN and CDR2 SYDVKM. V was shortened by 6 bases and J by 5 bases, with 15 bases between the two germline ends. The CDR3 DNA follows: TGTGCCAGCAGCGCACCGGGGTCAGAAGATACGCAGTATTTT. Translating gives CASSAPGSEDTQYF.

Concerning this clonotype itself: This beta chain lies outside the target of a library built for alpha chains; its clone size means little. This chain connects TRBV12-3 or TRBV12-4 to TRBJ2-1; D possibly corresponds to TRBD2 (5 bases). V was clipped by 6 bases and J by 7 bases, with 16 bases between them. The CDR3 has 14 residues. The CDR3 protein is CASSREGWENEQFF. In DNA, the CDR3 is TGTGCCAGCAGCCGAGAAGGGTGGGAGAATGAGCAGTTCTTC.

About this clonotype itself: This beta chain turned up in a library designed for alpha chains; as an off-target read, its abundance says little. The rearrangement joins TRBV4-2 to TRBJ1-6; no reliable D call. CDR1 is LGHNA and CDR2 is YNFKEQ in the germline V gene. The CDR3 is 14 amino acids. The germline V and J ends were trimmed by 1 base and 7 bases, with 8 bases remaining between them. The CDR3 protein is CASSQGAENSPLHF. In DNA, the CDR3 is TGTGCCAGCAGCCAAGGAGCGGAAAATTCACCCCTCCACTTT.

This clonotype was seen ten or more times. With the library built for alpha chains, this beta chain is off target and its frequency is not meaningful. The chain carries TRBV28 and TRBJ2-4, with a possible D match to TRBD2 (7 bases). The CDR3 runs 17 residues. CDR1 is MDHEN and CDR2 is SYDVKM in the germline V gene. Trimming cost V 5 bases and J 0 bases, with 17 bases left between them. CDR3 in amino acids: CASSPGQRGAAKNIQYF. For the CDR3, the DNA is TGTGCCAGCAGTCCGGGACAACGGGGGGCAGCCAAAAACATTCAGTACTTC. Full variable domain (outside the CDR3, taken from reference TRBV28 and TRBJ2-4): DVKVTQSSRYLVKRTGEKVFLECVQDMDHENMFWYRQDPGLGLRLIYFSYDVKMKEKGDIPEGYSVSREKKERFSLILESASTNQTSMYLCASSPGQRGAAKNIQYFGAGTRLSVL.

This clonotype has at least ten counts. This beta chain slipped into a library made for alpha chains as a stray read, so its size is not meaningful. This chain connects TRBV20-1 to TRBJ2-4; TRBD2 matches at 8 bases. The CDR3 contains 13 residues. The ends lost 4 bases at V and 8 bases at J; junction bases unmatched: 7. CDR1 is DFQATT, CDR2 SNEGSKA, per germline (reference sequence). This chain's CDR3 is CSATLSGGDIQYF. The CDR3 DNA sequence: TGCAGTGCTACACTCAGCGGGGGAGACATTCAGTACTTC.

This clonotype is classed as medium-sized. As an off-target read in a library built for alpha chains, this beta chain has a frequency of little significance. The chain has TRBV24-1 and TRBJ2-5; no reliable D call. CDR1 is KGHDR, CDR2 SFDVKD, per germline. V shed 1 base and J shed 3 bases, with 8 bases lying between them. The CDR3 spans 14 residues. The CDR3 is CATSDFGSKETQYF. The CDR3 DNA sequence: TGTGCCACCAGTGATTTTGGAAGTAAAGAGACCCAGTACTTC.